This is a list of T cell receptor beta chains from one sample in a study of PD-L1 blockade in urothelial cancer. Assay: immunoSEQ multiplex PCR; the TCRdb copy retains only in-frame clones and omits some. This sample has about 100,000 clones, with about 89% found just once. Specimen: PBMCs, collected around atezolizumab (anti-PD-L1) treatment. The receptors were gathered from a woman older than 75 with urothelial cancer. Each CDR3 is given with its conserved first and last residue. D genes are given only for firm matches. For some rows the clone size is stated as once, few or many, or as a class when expanded; others skip it.

NA,TRBV4-2,TRBJ2-7,TRBD2,TGTGCCAGCAGCCAAGAGGGAGCGGGAGGGTCCTACGAGCAGTACTTC,CASSQEGAGGSYEQYF
NA,TRBV7-9,TRBJ2-7,NA,TGTGCCAGCAGCTTAGAACTGGAGCAGTACTTC,CASSLELEQYF
once,TRBV9,TRBJ2-7,TRBD2,TGTGCCAGCAGCGTAGGTTTGCGGGAGTTAACCTACGAGCAGTACTTC,CASSVGLRELTYEQYF
NA,TRBV25-1,TRBJ1-2,NA,TGTGCCAGCAGACTCGACACTGACTATGGCTACACCTTC,CASRLDTDYGYTF
NA,TRBV5-1,TRBJ2-1,NA,TGCGCCAGCAGTCCGAACGGGGGATACCTTGGGGATGAGCAGTTCTTC,CASSPNGGYLGDEQFF
NA,TRBV5-1,TRBJ2-1,TRBD2,TGCGCCAGCAGCGGCGGACTAGCGGAGGACAATGAGCAGTTCTTC,CASSGGLAEDNEQFF
NA,TRBV2,TRBJ1-1,TRBD1,TGTGCCAGCAGTAAGGACAGGGACACTGAAGCTTTCTTT,CASSKDRDTEAFF
NA,TRBV6-5,TRBJ1-1,TRBD1,TGTGCCAGCAGTTACTCGTCCAGGGGGAGCCCTGAAGCTTTCTTT,CASSYSSRGSPEAFF
NA,TRBV5-6,TRBJ1-5,NA,TGTGCCAGCAGCTTGGAGGGGGTCTCAAATCAGCCCCAGCATTTT,CASSLEGVSNQPQHF
NA,TRBV2,TRBJ1-1,NA,TGTGCCAGCAGGGGGGGGTTGGGGAACACTGAAGCTTTCTTT,CASRGGLGNTEAFF
NA,TRBV5-5,TRBJ2-1,NA,TGTGCCAGCAGCTGGGGGACGGCAGGGGTTGAGCAGTTCTTC,CASSWGTAGVEQFF
NA,TRBV7-3,TRBJ2-7,NA,TGTGCCAGCAGCTTTGACAGGAACTACGAGCAGTACTTC,CASSFDRNYEQYF
NA,TRBV18,TRBJ1-5,NA,TGTGCCAGCTCATCAAAAGGGGGAATAGGCAATCAGCCCCAGCATTTT,CASSSKGGIGNQPQHF
NA,TRBV2,TRBJ2-3,TRBD2,TGTGCCAGCCCCGGGAGTAGCGGGAGCGATACGCAGTATTTT,CASPGSSGSDTQYF
NA,TRBV15,TRBJ1-5,NA,TGTGCCACCAGCAGAGATCGGGGTCAGCCCCAGCATTTT,CATSRDRGQPQHF
once,TRBV5-1,TRBJ1-5,NA,TGCGCCAGCAGCTTGGCCCGTCAGGGGAGGGGTCGGCCCCAGCATTTT,CASSLARQGRGRPQHF
NA,TRBV29-1,TRBJ2-2,NA,TGCAGCGGTTCTACAGGGTCAGCCACCGGGGAGCTGTTTTTT,CSGSTGSATGELFF
NA,TRBV10-2,TRBJ2-7,TRBD1,TGCGCCAGCAGTGGCTACGACAGGGACGAGCAGTACTTC,CASSGYDRDEQYF
NA,TRBV7-8,TRBJ2-5,TRBD2,TGTGCCAGCAGCCCCCCTCTAGCGGGAGAGACCCAGTACTTC,CASSPPLAGETQYF
NA,TRBV6-1,TRBJ2-7,NA,TGTGCCAGCAGTGAAGCGCAGGGAGGAACCTACGAGCAGTACTTC,CASSEAQGGTYEQYF
NA,TRBV5-6,TRBJ2-2,TRBD1,TGTGCCAGCAGCTTGGGACAGGGGACCACCGGGGAGCTGTTTTTT,CASSLGQGTTGELFF
once,TRBV5-4,TRBJ2-3,NA,TGTGCCAGCAGCTCCTACTGGGATACGCAGTATTTT,CASSSYWDTQYF
NA,TRBV2,TRBJ2-1,NA,TGTGCCAGCAGTGTGGGAGGTGAGCAGTTCTTC,CASSVGGEQFF
NA,TRBV10-2,TRBJ1-5,TRBD1,TGCGCCAGCGGCGACAGGGACAATCAGCCCCAGCATTTT,CASGDRDNQPQHF
once,TRBV7-9,TRBJ2-7,TRBD1,TGTGCCAGCAGCCCCCGACAGGGTCCCCACGAGCAGTACTTC,CASSPRQGPHEQYF
NA,TRBV29-1,TRBJ2-3,TRBD1,TGCAGCGTTGCAGAAGGGGGCCCAGATACGCAGTATTTT,CSVAEGGPDTQYF
NA,TRBV2,TRBJ2-1,NA,TGTGCCAGCAGTGAAGGCGGGAATGAGCAGTTCTTC,CASSEGGNEQFF
NA,TRBV30,TRBJ2-3,NA,TGTGCCTGGAGTGTACTGGAGATAACGCAGTATTTT,CAWSVLEITQYF
NA,TRBV23-1,TRBJ2-1,NA,TGCGCCAGCAGTACTCGGGGGTTCGTGTACAATGAGCAGTTCTTC,CASSTRGFVYNEQFF
NA,TRBV19,TRBJ2-1,NA,TGTGCCAGTAGTACCCCCGTCCGGGAGAAGAGCTCCTACAATGAGCAGTTCTTC,CASSTPVREKSSYNEQFF
NA,TRBV10-2,TRBJ1-5,NA,TGCGCCAGCACCGTCACGGGAGGTCAGCCCCAGCATTTT,CASTVTGGQPQHF
NA,TRBV5-4,TRBJ2-5,TRBD1,TGTGCCAGCAGACTGGGACAGACCCAAGAGACCCAGTACTTC,CASRLGQTQETQYF
NA,TRBV2,TRBJ1-3,NA,TGTGCCAGCAGTGAGGGGGGACCCTCTGGAAACACCATATATTTT,CASSEGGPSGNTIYF
NA,TRBV28,TRBJ2-7,TRBD2,TGTGCCAGCAGCAGGACTAGCGGGAGCTCCTACGAGCAGTACTTC,CASSRTSGSSYEQYF
NA,TRBV6-5,TRBJ1-4,NA,TGTGCCAGCAGCCTGACAGCCGGCCGTGAAAAACTGTTTTTT,CASSLTAGREKLFF
NA,TRBV27,TRBJ2-6,NA,TGTGCCAGCAGCCTGATTTCTGGGGCCAACGTTCTGACTTTC,CASSLISGANVLTF
once,TRBV19,TRBJ2-3,NA,TGTGCCAGTAGTATAGTCCGGCAGGGAACAGATACGCAGTATTTT,CASSIVRQGTDTQYF
NA,TRBV4-1,TRBJ1-4,TRBD1,TGCGCCAGCAGCCAAGCGTCCTGGACAGGGCGACGGGGTATTGAAAAACTGTTTTTT,CASSQASWTGRRGIEKLFF
NA,TRBV7-8,TRBJ2-1,TRBD2,TGTGCCAGCAGCTTACGGAGCGGGAGGCTATACAATGAGCAGTTCTTC,CASSLRSGRLYNEQFF
NA,TRBV7-8,TRBJ1-2,NA,TGTGCCAGCAGCCTCGAGACATTTAGCTATGGCTACACCTTC,CASSLETFSYGYTF
NA,TRBV28,TRBJ1-1,TRBD1,TGTGCCAGCAGCCTTCGACAGGGGAACACTGAAGCTTTCTTT,CASSLRQGNTEAFF
NA,TRBV30,TRBJ2-5,TRBD1,TGTGCCGGAGACTGGACAGGAAAAGAGACCCAGTACTTC,CAGDWTGKETQYF
once,TRBV30,TRBJ1-2,NA,TGTGCCTGGAGTGCACGGGCAGGGTTTGGCTATGGCTACACCTTC,CAWSARAGFGYGYTF
NA,TRBV30,TRBJ2-3,TRBD1,TGTGCCTGGAAGGTTGGGACAGGGGCATTCACAGATACGCAGTATTTT,CAWKVGTGAFTDTQYF
NA,TRBV18,TRBJ2-6,NA,TGTGCCAGCTCACTAAGACAGGCCTCTGGGGCCAACGTCCTGACTTTC,CASSLRQASGANVLTF
once,TRBV28,TRBJ1-1,NA,TGTGCCAGCAGTGTGACTGCCCCTGGCACTGAAGCTTTCTTT,CASSVTAPGTEAFF
NA,TRBV27,TRBJ2-7,TRBD1,TGTGCCAGCAGTTCGTACAACAGGGGTTCCGAGCAGTACTTC,CASSSYNRGSEQYF
NA,TRBV9,TRBJ2-5,NA,TGTGCCAGCAGCGCGAGAGGCCTCGGAGAGACCCAGTACTTC,CASSARGLGETQYF
once,TRBV23-1,TRBJ2-7,NA,TGCGCCAGCAGTCAACCAGGGGACCCCTACGAGCAGTACTTC,CASSQPGDPYEQYF
NA,TRBV28,TRBJ1-1,NA,TGTGCCAGCAGTTTAAGGGCCGGGGGGCCGAACACTGAAGCTTTCTTT,CASSLRAGGPNTEAFF
NA,TRBV5-1,TRBJ1-4,NA,TGCGCCAGCAGCTATGACCCAGGTTCAACTAATGAAAAACTGTTTTTT,CASSYDPGSTNEKLFF
NA,TRBV28,TRBJ1-2,NA,TGTGCCAGCACCCTCGGGGGGCGCAACTATGGCTACACCTTC,CASTLGGRNYGYTF
NA,TRBV4-1,TRBJ2-1,NA,TGCGCCAGCAGCCAAGTTCCCGGGGAATCAGTGCAGTTCTTC,CASSQVPGESVQFF
NA,TRBV7-9,TRBJ1-4,NA,TGTGCCAGCAGCTTAGCGCGGGGGGGCACTAATGAAAAACTGTTTTTT,CASSLARGGTNEKLFF